This T cell receptor (beta chain) was documented in a study of cytomegalovirus exposure and HLA in healthy donors (dated by TCRdb to about 2017). Regarding the complete study: In an earlier analysis of 450 to 750 of the donors, 276 Gb of sequence data and approximately 100 million unique TCR beta sequences from roughly 180 million T cells were reported. An early release covering over 500 HLA-typed donors comprised about 290 gigabases of sequencing data and 85 million or so unique TCR sequences. Of the 350 to 400 genotyped donors, about 80% fell in the genetic ancestry cluster associated with self-reported Caucasian donors. The aim of the study was to test whether cataloging public T cell receptors could identify signatures of past pathogen exposure. The study used immunosequencing to profile the T cell repertoires of approximately 650 subjects and linked those repertoires to cytomegalovirus serostatus. Along with the approximately 700-subject first cohort, a separate validation cohort of about 110 different subjects was used. The study combined high-throughput TCR immunosequencing, statistical association of individual TCRs with disease status, and machine learning to predict cytomegalovirus infection status. A later analysis re-analyzed previously published TCR beta repertoires from 550 to 700 donors and added high-resolution HLA genotyping to study TCR occurrence patterns. In the later analysis, no new phenotypic data were used to find candidate immune exposures; instead, reliance was placed on TCR beta sequences and their occurrence across donors. To decide whether each TCR beta V gene segment behaved as functional or pseudogenic, an earlier analysis of 587 of the donors relied on high-throughput TCR beta sequencing. Donor age, sex, ethnicity and CMV serostatus were collected together with the repertoire data. A later genetic analysis used genome-wide SNP genotypes for about three fifths of the 666 donors, treating that subset as a discovery cohort. Every repertoire in the discovery cohort had been generated on one and the same sequencing platform. Class I and class II HLA loci were covered by the typing at four-digit resolution. The number of donors typed differed by locus, with about 629-640 for A, B, C, DRB1 and DQB1, approximately 500 for DQA1, approximately 570 for DPA1, and about 450 for DPB1. Several DR-DQ haplotypes were handled as single units for association and clustering because linkage in the cohort was strong. Among some 400 genotyped donors of the cohort, an average of roughly 240,000 unique TCR beta nucleotide sequences were sequenced per donor, 15% to 20% of them non-productive. The paper as a whole reports these results and caveats: Sequencing depth was assumed to be roughly uniform across donors in the presence/absence analyses, though that assumption may not hold. Because HLA typing was unavailable for some donors at each locus, only the typed subset was used in association tests. When HLA alleles, especially DR and DQ, strongly co-occurred, attributing TCR associations to individual alleles was difficult. Broadly in line with IMGT annotations, most TCR beta V segments showed up in productive rearrangements about 87% or about 30% of the time in an earlier analysis of 450 to 750 of the donors. A later analysis found that most CMV-associated TCR beta chains appeared HLA-restricted, with HLA associations seemingly driven largely by CMV exposure. CMV serostatus was the only immune exposure information available for the cohort. The study gave a list of about 170 TCR beta chains associated with cytomegalovirus. Approximately 16 rarely observed V segments, including chromosome 9 orphons, were excluded from the earlier analysis of 550 to 700 of the donors because counts were too low. Some IMGT-functional V segments, including TRBV6-2 and TRBV6-3, could not be told apart with the 87-base-pair reads, so those segments were excluded. It was suggested by the authors that the approach could potentially be generalized to other disease states and immunological phenotypes. V-gene and J-gene trimming of TCR beta chains was associated with a missense DCLRE1C variant in a later genetic analysis, and the association was replicated in an independent cohort. In this cohort, only TCR beta chains were sequenced, and detectable features were limited by the absence of alpha or paired-chain data. Three of the identified cytomegalovirus-associated TCR beta chains were confirmed in vitro to be specific for cytomegalovirus antigens. A later genetic analysis reported fewer N-insertions in productive TCRs among donors in an Asian-associated ancestry cluster than the roughly 720-donor mean. The sequencing pipeline was judged likely to have produced a cluster of highly shared sequence variants as a technical artifact. Specific HLA alleles were associated with 18,000 or so TCR beta sequences at a false discovery rate of 0.05 in a later analysis. A later analysis found that TCR association rates varied across HLA loci, with DRB1 alleles showing the most associated TCRs and HLA-C alleles the fewest. While some public TCRs were present in many individuals, most TCR sequences turned up only very rarely across donors. Correlated functional status among segregating V segments might reflect linkage disequilibrium, but an unknown experimental factor could not be ruled out. A later analysis reported that several top co-occurrence clusters appeared linked to parvovirus B19, influenza, CMV and Epstein-Barr virus. Cytomegalovirus status was reported to be diagnosed by the classifier with high specificity and sensitivity in both the original and validation cohorts. In a later analysis, HLA-associated TCR beta chains were found to be more clonally expanded and to have lower generation probabilities than equally common non-associated chains. A further reported finding was that TCR beta sequences accurately predicted the HLA-A and HLA-B alleles for most subjects in the first cohort.

In total, 630 or so healthy bone marrow donors made up the cohort. At the time of sampling, all cohort members were nominally healthy, though unrecorded immune exposures were likely present. The donor was CMV seronegative and belonged to the group of over 300 seronegative cohort members. A peripheral blood sample was collected from each donor, and TCR beta sequencing was performed on peripheral blood mononuclear cells. The Qiagen DNeasy Blood Extraction Kit was used to extract genomic DNA from the blood cell samples. For this clone: Its antigen target is currently unknown. Base quality data are lacking; no much larger clone is found one base away.

The library was made by the immunoSEQ multiplex PCR assay. For the multiplex PCR, a mixture combining 60 forward primers for TCR Vbeta segments and 13 reverse primers for TCR Jbeta segments was used. The CDR3 region of rearranged TCR beta genes was amplified from genomic DNA with a multiplex PCR assay. Amplified TCR beta libraries were sequenced as 87-base-pair reads on the Illumina HiSeq System. In the original analysis: A later analysis counted tens of millions of unique TCR beta chains across the 700 or so repertoires, and 10 million to 11 million of these chains were shared by at least two donors. A nearest-neighbor algorithm error-corrected the raw reads and collapsed the reads into unique sequences, merging closely related sequences to remove PCR and sequencing errors. V, D and J gene segments were assigned by aligning CDR3 sequences to IMGT reference sequences. For a sequence to be retained, a match of at least six nucleotides was required to both a V gene segment and a J gene segment. A rearrangement counted as productive if the CDR3 had no stop codons and remained in frame with V and J, and every other rearrangement counted as non-productive. CDR3 was defined by IMGT convention, running from the second conserved V-encoded cysteine to the conserved J-encoded phenylalanine. Sequences without an unambiguous match to a single V gene segment were excluded from the earlier analysis of approximately 600 of the donors. An earlier analysis of just under 600 of the donors called V segments functional above 56.7% productive rearrangements and segregating when the between-donor standard deviation exceeded 5%. A statistical classification framework was built for diagnosing cytomegalovirus status from the catalog of TCR beta chain sequences. In a later analysis, TCR nucleotide sequences were compared against IMGT/GENE-DB human TR gene sequences so that V and J genes could be assigned. Using the TCRdist pipeline, a later analysis assigned CDR3 sequences along with most-parsimonious VDJ recombination scenarios. In a later analysis, each TCR beta chain was defined by its CDR3 amino acid sequence together with its V-gene family, and reads lacking a unique V-gene family were excluded. A later analysis removed roughly 590 highly shared, low-generation-probability nucleotide sequences to deal with suspected cross-contamination and a sequencing artifact. In a later analysis, a clonal expansion index for each public chain was calculated from normalized within-repertoire ranks of inferred template counts. In a later analysis, generation probabilities were computed using a VDJ recombination model fitted to out-of-frame rearrangements, and the results were checked against IGoR. In a later analysis, TCR-TCR, TCR-HLA and TCR-CMV co-occurrence was scored with hypergeometric tests, and a repertoire-size bias correction was applied to TCR pairs. A later analysis estimated false discovery rates by permuting HLA or CMV assignments 20 times. In a later analysis, co-occurring TCRs were grouped using DBSCAN, and TCRdist sequence similarity was added for clustering within HLA-allele-positive subsets. Co-occurrence clustering excluded repertoires with fewer than 30,000 or more than 120,000 public chains, plus five with anomalous nucleotide sharing. This is the immuneACCESS table as TCRdb keeps it, with only in-frame sequences that have V and J called. A part of the clones is gone; compared with another copy, unresolved V genes explain less than half, and the rest is unexplained. Clone size and the V and J calls come from that table; the DNA yielded D and trimming. This sample is represented by roughly 120,000 clones; about 80% of them were singletons. 2.5% to 3% of the sample belongs to the ten largest clones.

The CDR3 starts with the cysteine, ends with the phenylalanine, and has 16 residues. The read is trimmed to its CDR3 DNA, 48 bases read in frame from base 1. The germline V gene encodes CDR1 MNHNY and CDR2 SVGAGI (reference sequence). The trim is 6 bases for V and 10 bases for J, with a gap of 25 bases between the germline ends. The chain joins TRBV6-6 to TRBJ2-1; the D region possibly corresponds to TRBD1 (6 bases align). This TCR derives from a man aged 25-45 years in good health and CMV-seronegative. The specimen sequenced was PBMCs. The DNA sequence is TGTGCCAGCAGCCGAACTCGACAGGCAAGTACCCTAGAGCAGTTCTTC. Its coded protein is CASSRTRQASTLEQFF.